A single sample is the source of the 21 T cell receptor gamma chains below, sequenced in a study of gamma-delta T cells after stem cell transplantation. TCRdb redid the clone calls on the RT-PCR reads with CATT. The table lists approximately 3,500 gamma-chain clones, around 5% of them singletons. Sequencing input: gamma-delta T cells. The receptors derive from a human donor. It is not recorded whose cells these are; they may come from a transplant donor.

This clone is medium-sized within its sample. V is TRGV5 and J is TRGJ1 or TRGJ2. There are 11 residues in the CDR3. The germline gives CDR1 VINAFY, CDR2 YDVSNSKD. Losses at the gene ends were 3 bases for V and 7 bases for J; bases not matched to a gene: 3. CDR3 in amino acids: CATWDDYKKLF. The DNA of the CDR3 is TGTGCCACCTGGGACGACTATAAGAAACTCTTT.

This clone has just a few counts. The sample has other DNA sequences that encode this CDR3 too. The chain employs TRGV9 and TRGJP. Unmatched junction bases numbered 3, after V lost 4 bases and J lost 6 bases. The CDR3 totals 15 residues. The V gene's germline CDR1 is GITISATS and CDR2 ISYDGTV (reference sequence). The CDR3 region is CALWDVELGKKIKVF. Written as DNA, the CDR3 is TGTGCCTTGTGGGACGTAGAGTTGGGCAAAAAAATCAAGGTATTT.

On this clone itself: A read error is the likely source, as a far larger clone sits one nucleotide away. V gene TRGV9 combines with J gene TRGJP. The CDR3 length is 15 residues. Germline V gene lookup returns CDR1 GITISATS and CDR2 ISYDGTV (reference sequence). The CDR3 is CALWDEELGKKIRVF. DNA for the CDR3: TGTGCCTTGTGGGATGAAGAGTTGGGCAAAAAAATCAGGGTATTT.

This clone is medium-sized within its sample. Other DNA variants within this sample encode the same CDR3. The genes are TRGV9 and TRGJP. The CDR3 is made up of 16 amino acids. Germline CDR1 reads GITISATS; CDR2 reads ISYDGTV (reference sequence). V lost 1 base and J lost 6; bases outside the gene matches: 3. The CDR3 DNA reads TGTGCCTTGTGGGAGGTTATAGAGTTGGGCAAAAAAATCAAGGTATTT. As protein: CALWEVIELGKKIKVF.

By sample fraction, this clone is medium-sized (0.01 to 0.1%). The chain carries TRGV3 and TRGJ1 or TRGJ2. The germline V gene has CDR1 VTNTFY and CDR2 YDVSTARD (reference sequence). After removal of 1 base from V and 0 bases from J, the junction contained 3 bases not matched to a gene. This CDR3 spans 14 amino acids. CDR3 bases: TGTGCCACCTGGGACAGATCGAATTATTATAAGAAACTCTTT. Residues: CATWDRSNYYKKLF.

The chain recombines TRGV9 with TRGJP. The germline V gene encodes CDR1 GITISATS and CDR2 ISYDGTV (reference sequence). There are 17 residues in the CDR3. V shed 3 bases and J 4 bases; nucleotides not matched to a gene: 6. CDR3 loop: CALWETRQELGKKIKVF. CDR3 nucleotides: TGTGCCTTGTGGGAGACTCGACAAGAGTTGGGCAAAAAAATCAAGGTATTT.

CDR3 DNA sequence: TGTGCCACCTGGGATTGGGACCATTGGATCAAGACGTTT. This encodes CATWDWDHWIKTF. The gene calls are TRGV8 and TRGJP2. The germline gives CDR1 VENAVY, CDR2 YDSYNSRV. Germline trimming cut 3 bases from V and 9 bases from J; bases unmatched to any gene: 7. The CDR3 extends over 13 amino acids.

This clone is medium-sized (0.01 to 0.1%) within its sample. The rearrangement links TRGV9 to TRGJ1 or TRGJ2. The germline gives CDR1 GITISATS, CDR2 ISYDGTV (reference sequence). CDR3 length: 14 residues. V trimming: 3 bases; J trimming: 0 bases; junction bases outside the gene matches: 5. In DNA, the CDR3 is TGTGCCTTGTGGGAGCTTTTGAATTATTATAAGAAACTCTTT. It yields the protein CALWELLNYYKKLF.

About this clone: The sample holds other DNA sequences that translate to the same CDR3. The V call is TRGV9, the J call TRGJ1 or TRGJ2. Germline V gene data show CDR1 as GITISATS and CDR2 as ISYDGTV (reference sequence). Unmatched junction bases numbered 5, after V lost 4 bases and J lost 11 bases. The length of the CDR3 is 10 residues. CDR3 in DNA: TGTGCCTTGTGGGAATTCCAGAAACTCTTT. This codes for CALWEFQKLF.

Notes on this clone: For this DNA, TCRdb reports the protein of a much larger clone, which diverges at residue 4, most likely from a read error; the protein presented here is translated directly from the DNA. This chain joins TRGV2 and TRGJ1 or TRGJ2. Germline loops: CDR1 EGSNGY, CDR2 YDSYNSKV. The CDR3 extends over 13 amino acids. The CDR3 sequence is CATRDGYYYKKLF. The CDR3 DNA reads as TGTGCCACCCGGGACGGATATTATTATAAGAAACTCTTT.

Within the sample, this clone is medium-sized (0.01 to 0.1%). The chain joins TRGV9 to TRGJP. Germline V gene lookup returns CDR1 GITISATS and CDR2 ISYDGTV (reference sequence). The length of the CDR3 is 17 residues. Unmatched junction bases numbered 11, after V lost 4 bases and J lost 8 bases. CDR3 amino acids: CALWEDSPQLGKKIKVF. DNA of the CDR3: TGTGCCTTGTGGGAAGACTCTCCTCAGTTGGGCAAAAAAATCAAGGTATTT.

The V gene is TRGV9, the J gene TRGJP. Germline CDR1 and CDR2: GITISATS and ISYDGTV (reference sequence). The CDR3 has 19 residues. V trimming: 3 bases; J trimming: 5 bases; junction bases outside the gene matches: 13. CDR3 sequence: CALWEITRAKELGKKIKVF. The CDR3 nucleotides read TGTGCCTTGTGGGAGATAACTCGGGCGAAAGAGTTGGGCAAAAAAATCAAGGTATTT.

By share of the sample, this clone is medium-sized. The genes are TRGV9 and TRGJ1 or TRGJ2. This CDR3 has 14 residues. J gave up 9 bases and V 0 bases, and 11 bases lay outside the gene matches. CDR1 and CDR2 from the germline V gene are GITISATS and ISYDGTV (reference sequence). CDR3 in DNA: TGTGCCTTGTGGGAGGTGTCGTTAAGGGTTAAGAAACTCTTT. Its translation is CALWEVSLRVKKLF.

Sample share makes this clone medium-sized. The CDR3 region is CALWASMGAGWFKIF. CDR3 coding DNA: TGTGCCTTGTGGGCCTCTATGGGCGCTGGTTGGTTCAAGATATTT. The chain joins TRGV9 to TRGJP1. J lost 6 bases, V lost 5 bases, and 12 bases had no gene match. Germline CDR1 reads GITISATS; CDR2 reads ISYDGTV (reference sequence). The length of the CDR3 is 15 residues.

With regard to this clone: Other nucleotide sequences from this sample produce the same CDR3. The chain combines TRGV9 with TRGJP. Per the germline V gene, CDR1 is GITISATS and CDR2 is ISYDGTV (reference sequence). With V trimmed by 0 bases and J by 7 bases, 6 bases remained unmatched. The CDR3 is made up of 17 amino acids. CDR3 region: CALWEVIGELGKKIKVF. CDR3 DNA: TGTGCCTTGTGGGAGGTGATCGGGGAGTTGGGCAAAAAAATCAAGGTATTT.

The chain links TRGV8 to TRGJ1 or TRGJ2. Losses at the gene ends were 6 bases for V and 16 bases for J; bases not matched to a gene: 12. The CDR3 is made up of 10 amino acids. Germline assignment: CDR1 VENAVY and CDR2 YDSYNSRV. The DNA of the CDR3 is TGTGCCACCTGGCGAGTCGGACATCTCTTT. Translating gives CATWRVGHLF.

This clone was seen a handful of times. This chain connects TRGV9 to TRGJP. V lost 3 bases and J lost 9; bases outside the gene matches: 5. From germline, CDR1 is GITISATS and CDR2 ISYDGTV (reference sequence). This CDR3 contains 15 residues. The CDR3 DNA sequence: TGTGCCTTGTGGGAGACCAGGTTGGGCAAAAAAATCAAGGTATTT. Translated: CALWETRLGKKIKVF.

Relative to its sample, this clone is medium-sized. The CDR3 DNA reads as TGTGCCTTGTGGGAGGTGCAGAATTATTATAAGAAACTCTTT. Residues: CALWEVQNYYKKLF. J is TRGJ1 or TRGJ2 and V is TRGV9. The ends lost 0 bases at V and 0 bases at J; junction bases unmatched: 2. This CDR3 comprises 14 residues. Germline CDR1 GITISATS, CDR2 ISYDGTV (reference sequence).

The V call is TRGV2, the J call TRGJ1 or TRGJ2. The J segment lost 3 bases and the V segment lost 0 bases, leaving 8 bases of the junction unmatched. This CDR3 contains 15 residues. CDR1 and CDR2 (germline): EGSNGY, YDSYNSKV. The CDR3 DNA follows: TGTGCCACCTGGGACGGGCTGGGATTTTATTATAAGAAACTCTTT. This gives the protein CATWDGLGFYYKKLF.

Judged by abundance, this clone is large. The same CDR3 is also encoded by other DNA sequences in this sample. The CDR3 loop reads CATWDRRFSSDWIKTF. The CDR3, as DNA: TGTGCCACCTGGGACAGGCGATTTAGTAGTGATTGGATCAAGACGTTT. V is TRGV3 and J is TRGJP2. V was pared by 0 bases and J by 1 base, with 5 bases of the junction left unmatched. CDR1 and CDR2 (germline): VTNTFY, YDVSTARD (reference sequence). The CDR3 covers 16 residues.

As to this clone: This sequence is one base from a far larger clone and is likely a read error. V gene TRGV3 combines with J gene TRGJ1 or TRGJ2. This CDR3 has 9 residues. V was clipped by 12 bases and J by 10 bases; unmatched bases: 9. Germline assignment: CDR1 VTNTFY and CDR2 YDVSTARD (reference sequence). The CDR3 nucleotides read TGTGCCGCCTTAACGAAGAAACTCTTT. Translating it yields CAALTKKLF.